The 19 T cell receptor beta chains below come from one sample, sequenced in a study of blood T cell repertoires in COVID-19. Clones were read by immunoSEQ multiplex PCR, and TCRdb kept only the in-frame ones, dropping some. The sample carries just over 650,000 clones, about 87% recorded once. Sequencing was carried out using peripheral blood. Every receptor here comes from a woman younger than 35 with acute or convalescent COVID-19.

For this clone: This sample includes further DNA sequences coding for the same CDR3. The chain is built from TRBV2 and TRBJ2-1, with 14 bases matching TRBD2. In germline, CDR1 is SNHLY, CDR2 FYNNEI. V shed 6 bases and J 4 bases; nucleotides not matched to a gene: 5. This CDR3 contains 16 residues. In nucleotides, the CDR3 is TGTGCCAGCAGGGAGACTAGCGGGGGGGCGTACAATGAGCAGTTCTTC. Translated: CASRETSGGAYNEQFF.

V and J are TRBV2 and TRBJ1-2; D possibly corresponds to TRBD1 (6 bases). Trimming removed 0 bases from V and 0 bases from J, with 14 bases in between. In germline, CDR1 is SNHLY, CDR2 FYNNEI. The CDR3 has 17 residues. CDR3 sequence reads: CASSEAITGTPNYGYTF. Written as DNA, the CDR3 is TGTGCCAGCAGTGAAGCCATAACAGGGACACCTAACTATGGCTACACCTTC.

This clone showed up just once. V gene TRBV5-1 combines with J gene TRBJ2-7, with 8 bases matching TRBD1. The CDR3 is made up of 14 amino acids. CDR1 is SGHRS, CDR2 YFSETQ, per germline. The trim removed 5 bases at V and 2 bases at J, leaving 6 bases unmatched. The CDR3, as DNA: TGCGCCAGCAGTCGCAGGGGGCAAACCTACGAGCAGTACTTC. Translated, it gives CASSRRGQTYEQYF.

The chain links TRBV7-8 to TRBJ1-3; D is unresolved. The CDR3 runs 14 residues. Germline loops: CDR1 SGHVS, CDR2 FQNEAQ. Trimming took off 1 base at V and 4 bases at J, with 8 bases between the two ends. The CDR3 here is CASSLGPGGNTIYF. In DNA, the CDR3 is TGTGCCAGCAGCTTAGGGCCAGGCGGAAACACCATATATTTT.

The chain joins TRBV7-8 to TRBJ1-1, with a tentative D call TRBD1 (5 bases). The CDR3 runs to 13 residues. In germline, CDR1 is SGHVS, CDR2 FQNEAQ. The V gene lost 3 bases and the J gene lost 8 bases, with 13 bases spanning the gap. CDR3 coding DNA: TGTGCCAGCAGCTTTACCGGGACTCTGGAAGCTTTCTTT. Translation gives CASSFTGTLEAFF.

This chain uses TRBV2 with TRBJ1-2, with TRBD1 matching over 7 bases. Trimming cost V 7 bases and J 8 bases; bases outside gene matches: 13. The CDR3 length is 14 residues. CDR1 is SNHLY and CDR2 is FYNNEI in the germline V gene. This CDR3 is CASNFIGDRGGYTF. CDR3 in DNA: TGTGCCAGCAATTTTATCGGGGACAGAGGCGGCTACACCTTC.

This clone was seen once. The J gene is TRBJ2-7, the V gene TRBV5-1; the D gene is possibly TRBD1 (7 bases). CDR3 size: 15 residues. Germline V gives CDR1 SGHRS, CDR2 YFSETQ. V was cut by 4 bases and J by 0 bases, with 14 bases left in between. The CDR3 here is CASSLEGTVSYEQYF. Here the CDR3 DNA reads TGCGCCAGCAGCCTGGAGGGGACAGTCTCCTACGAGCAGTACTTC.

The chain employs TRBV7-3 and TRBJ2-1, with 7 bases identical to TRBD1. Germline loops: CDR1 SGHTA, CDR2 FQGTGA. V dropped 3 bases and J dropped 7; count of bases not matched to a gene: 9. This CDR3 region has 15 residues. CDR3 amino acids: CASSFGQGDGNEQFF. The DNA for the CDR3 is TGTGCCAGCAGCTTCGGTCAGGGGGATGGAAATGAGCAGTTCTTC.

This chain joins TRBV2 and TRBJ2-2; TRBD1 aligns across 7 bases. The CDR3 is 14 amino acids. Trimming removed 7 bases from V and 2 bases from J; junction bases left unmatched: 4. Looked up from germline, CDR1 is SNHLY and CDR2 is FYNNEI. The CDR3 loop is CASMGTANTGELFF. The CDR3 coding sequence is TGTGCCAGCATGGGGACAGCTAACACCGGGGAGCTGTTTTTT. The variable domain in full, completed from reference TRBV2 and TRBJ2-2, reads EPEVTQTPSHQVTQMGQEVILRCVPISNHLYFYWYRQILGQKVEFLVSFYNNEISEKSEIFDDQFSVERPDGSNFTLKIRSTKLEDSAMYFCASMGTANTGELFFGEGSRLTVL.

This clone was counted once. The V call is TRBV6-5, the J call TRBJ1-1; the D is unclear. CDR3 length: 12 amino acids. Per germline, CDR1 MNHEY and CDR2 SVGAGI. V was cut by 5 bases and J by 9 bases, with 13 bases left in between. CDR3 coding DNA: TGTGCCAGCAGTCGACGGGAGGGTAAAGCTTTCTTT. It is translated as CASSRREGKAFF.

The V and J genes are TRBV6-1 and TRBJ2-7; 7 positions match TRBD2. V lost 3 bases, J lost 0 bases, and 5 bases stayed unmatched. The CDR3 totals 15 residues. Germline loops: CDR1 MNHNS, CDR2 SASEGT. The CDR3 nucleotides read TGTGCCAGCAGTGATGGGGGGGTAGGCTCCTACGAGCAGTACTTC. As protein: CASSDGGVGSYEQYF.

This clone turned up a few times. V gene TRBV21-1 combines with J gene TRBJ2-3; the table gives TRBD2 as D, unverified against the DNA. TRBV21-1 is a documented pseudogene. The length of the CDR3 is 16 residues. The CDR3 is CASRLAGGLYTDTQYF. In nucleotides, the CDR3 is TGTGCCAGCAGGTTAGCGGGGGGACTTTACACAGATACGCAGTATTTT.

This clone was detected once. In DNA, the CDR3 is TGCAGCGTTGTTTCAGGGGCCACTGAAGCTTTCTTT. Amino acid sequence: CSVVSGATEAFF. This chain joins TRBV29-1 and TRBJ1-1; tentative D call: TRBD1 (6 bases). There are 12 residues in the CDR3. V lost 4 bases and J lost 4, with 10 bases in between. CDR1 is SQVTM, CDR2 ANQGSEA, per germline.

The V and J genes are TRBV11-3 and TRBJ2-5; 7 positions agree with TRBD2. The germline V gene encodes CDR1 SGHNT and CDR2 YENEEA. The CDR3 is 12 residues long. Trimming cost V 8 bases and J 2 bases; bases outside gene matches: 2. The CDR3 sequence is CASSSGQETQYF. DNA for the CDR3: TGTGCCAGCTCTAGCGGACAAGAGACCCAGTACTTC.

The chain couples TRBV4-1 to TRBJ2-5, with 13 bases lining up with TRBD2. Trimming cost V 1 base and J 5 bases; bases outside gene matches: 7. CDR3 length: 17 amino acids. The V gene's germline CDR1 is MGHRA and CDR2 YSYEKL. In DNA form, the CDR3 reads TGCGCCAGCAGCCAAGCTACTAGCGGGGGGGCCCGGGAGACCCAGTACTTC. It encodes CASSQATSGGARETQYF.

The V call is TRBV28, the J call TRBJ1-5, with 8 bases matching TRBD1. The CDR3 has 16 amino acids. Germline CDR1 MDHEN, CDR2 SYDVKM. Losses at the gene ends were 5 bases for V and 5 bases for J; bases not matched to a gene: 11. The CDR3 DNA is TGTGCCAGCAGTCCCTCCGGACAGGGAACGGATCAGCCCCAGCATTTT. Protein product: CASSPSGQGTDQPQHF. Full variable domain (rest looked up from reference TRBV28 and TRBJ1-5): DVKVTQSSRYLVKRTGEKVFLECVQDMDHENMFWYRQDPGLGLRLIYFSYDVKMKEKGDIPEGYSVSREKKERFSLILESASTNQTSMYLCASSPSGQGTDQPQHFGDGTRLSIL.

This chain uses TRBV7-3 with TRBJ2-1, with D perhaps matching TRBD1 (5 bases). Trimming pared 1 base from V and 0 bases from J, leaving 7 bases between. There are 15 residues in the CDR3. Germline V gene lookup returns CDR1 SGHTA and CDR2 FQGTGA. The CDR3 sequence: CASSLSRDSYNEQFF. The CDR3 DNA reads as TGTGCCAGCAGCTTAAGCAGGGACTCCTACAATGAGCAGTTCTTC.

The chain recombines TRBV27 with TRBJ2-2; maybe TRBD2 (6 bases). Germline CDR1 MNHEY, CDR2 SMNVEV (reference sequence). The CDR3 consists of 14 residues. The ends were cut back, 7 bases at V and 5 bases at J, with 14 bases in the middle. The CDR3 spells CASTWGVDTGELFF. In DNA form, the CDR3 reads TGTGCCAGCACCTGGGGGGTGGATACCGGGGAGCTGTTTTTT.

V gene TRBV10-2 combines with J gene TRBJ2-7; 8 nucleotides match TRBD2. CDR3 size: 14 residues. Germline V gene sequence: CDR1 WSHSY, CDR2 SAAADI. Unmatched junction bases numbered 6, after V lost 5 bases and J lost 3 bases. The CDR3 DNA reads TGCGCCAGCAGTCCCCAGGCGGGGGGCTACGAGCAGTACTTC. Its translation is CASSPQAGGYEQYF.